The sequence of this T cell receptor (beta chain) was determined in a study of control samples from healthy donors and cancer patients. This CDR3 contains 12 residues. Libraries were prepared by immunoSEQ multiplex PCR; TCRdb keeps only in-frame clonotypes and omits some of them. Of approximately 100,000 clones in the sample, over 85% are singletons; the top ten hold around 3%. The sequence derives from a human donor in good health. The donor label of this sample is uncertain. V is TRBV21-1 and J is TRBJ2-1; the table's D call TRBD2 went unverified against the DNA. TRBV21-1 has pseudogene status. The sample consisted of blood. CDR3 amino acids: CAASGKQNEQFF. CDR3 nucleotides: TGTGCCGCCTCCGGGAAACAGAATGAGCAGTTCTTC.